The clone carrying this T cell receptor beta chain is a singleton in its sample. Germline-derived CDR1 and CDR2 are MGHRA and YSYEKL. V gave up 2 bases and J gave up 1 base, with 8 bases separating them. CDR3 length equals 15 residues. The sample belongs to a study of blood T cell repertoires in COVID-19. Assay used: immunoSEQ multiplex PCR; TCRdb lists only in-frame clones, some missing. The sample carries about 280,000 clones, nearly 90% recorded once. Sequenced sample: peripheral blood. The source is a man between 18 and 35 years old with active or convalescent COVID-19. This sequence joins TRBV4-1 and TRBJ1-4; D is unclear. Here the CDR3 reads CASSQTAQTNEKLFF. The CDR3 region has the DNA TGCGCCAGCAGCCAAACAGCTCAAACTAATGAAAAACTGTTTTTT.